These 30 T cell receptor beta chains came from one sample sequenced in a study of blood T cells in healthy people across ages. The use of a sample-barcoded 5' primer and a J-beta primer mix characterized a second PCR of roughly 6 to 11 cycles. Using its own MiXCR run on the 5' RACE reads, TCRdb lists one record per CDR3 protein. The sample consists of around 990,000 distinct CDR3 sequences, around two fifths of them appearing once. The sequenced sample consisted of blood. These receptors were obtained from a man younger than 35 in good health.

The chain carries TRBV20-1 and TRBJ1-6, with a possible D match to TRBD1 (6 bases). Germline V CDR1 and CDR2: DFQATT, SNEGSKA (reference sequence). V shed 1 base and J shed 10 bases, with 11 bases lying between them. The CDR3 consists of 13 residues. CDR3 DNA: TGCAGTGCTAGAGCAGGGGTAGGCTCACCCCTCCACTTT. Protein: CSARAGVGSPLHF.

Worth noting for this clonotype: This may come from a read error, since a much larger clone is one base off. The chain employs TRBV7-2 and TRBJ2-3, with no clear D. The ends were cut back, 5 bases at V and 5 bases at J, with 5 bases in the middle. Germline-derived CDR1 and CDR2 are SGHTA and FQGNSA. This CDR3 comprises 11 residues. CDR3: CTSSQLDTQYF. The CDR3 DNA is TGTACCAGCAGCCAACTAGATACGCAGTATTTT.

This clonotype was detected ten times or more. The gene calls are TRBV4-3 and TRBJ2-1; D is ambiguous. Trimming removed 4 bases from V and 6 bases from J, with 10 bases in between. Germline V gives CDR1 LGHNA, CDR2 YSLEER. The CDR3 runs 13 residues. The CDR3 loop reads CASSLSGRNEQFF. For the CDR3, the DNA is TGCGCCAGCAGCCTGAGTGGGCGCAATGAGCAGTTCTTC.

There are a few counts of this clonotype. The chain links TRBV7-2 to TRBJ1-2; D possibly corresponds to TRBD1 (6 bases). This CDR3 contains 13 residues. Trimming removed 11 bases from V and 5 bases from J, with 18 bases in between. Germline values: CDR1 SGHTA, CDR2 FQGNSA. The CDR3 loop is CAFGGALNYGYTF. The CDR3 nucleotides read TGTGCCTTCGGGGGGGCGCTCAATTATGGCTACACCTTC.

The genes are TRBV27 and TRBJ1-4, with TRBD1 matching 7 bases. Trimming cost V 2 bases and J 0 bases; bases outside gene matches: 3. Germline CDR1 is MNHEY and CDR2 is SMNVEV (reference sequence). The CDR3 is 16 residues long. Here the CDR3 reads CASSLTGVATNEKLFF. CDR3 nucleotide sequence: TGTGCCAGCAGTTTAACAGGGGTTGCAACTAATGAAAAACTGTTTTTT.

This sequence joins TRBV5-1 and TRBJ2-3, with D possibly TRBD1 on 6 matching bases. This CDR3 comprises 17 residues. Germline loops: CDR1 SGHRS, CDR2 YFSETQ. V was cut by 0 bases and J by 0 bases, with 14 bases left in between. CDR3 sequence reads: CASSLAPTGTSTDTQYF. DNA for the CDR3: TGCGCCAGCAGCTTGGCCCCGACAGGAACTAGCACAGATACGCAGTATTTT.

The chain uses TRBV7-8 and TRBJ2-7; no firm D call. This CDR3 comprises 13 residues. Trimming left V 5 bases short and J 4 bases short, with 12 bases between. Germline values: CDR1 SGHVS, CDR2 FQNEAQ. CDR3 loop: CASSRQTNYEQYF. The CDR3 region has the DNA TGTGCCAGCAGCCGTCAGACCAATTACGAGCAGTACTTC.

This chain uses TRBV12-5 with TRBJ1-2; TRBD1 matches at 10 bases. CDR1 is LGHNT and CDR2 is FRNRAP in the germline V gene. Trimming at V came to 5 bases and at J to 4 bases, leaving 4 bases not matched to a gene. The CDR3 is 14 amino acids. The CDR3 DNA is TGTGCTAGTGGTAAAGGGACAGGGGCCTATGGCTACACCTTC. The encoded protein is CASGKGTGAYGYTF. The full variable domain, with the rest looked up from reference TRBV12-5 and TRBJ1-2, is DARVTQTPRHKVTEMGQEVTMRCQPILGHNTVFWYRQTMMQGLELLAYFRNRAPLDDSGMPKDRFSAEMPDATLATLKIQPSEPRDSAVYFCASGKGTGAYGYTFGSGTRLTVV.

The chain employs TRBV20-1 and TRBJ1-2; D gene ambiguous. This CDR3 comprises 15 residues. V was trimmed by 1 base and J by 2 bases, leaving 14 bases between them. Per germline, CDR1 DFQATT and CDR2 SNEGSKA (reference sequence). The DNA of the CDR3 is TGCAGTGCTAGAGTCCTCCCAGGTCGGAACTATGGCTACACCTTC. Translating it yields CSARVLPGRNYGYTF.

V is TRBV5-1 and J is TRBJ1-2, with D unclear. The CDR3 runs to 15 residues. From germline, CDR1 is SGHRS and CDR2 YFSETQ. V was shortened by 0 bases and J by 0 bases, with 9 bases between the two germline ends. The CDR3 region is CASSLAAPANYGYTF. CDR3 sequence (DNA): TGCGCCAGCAGCTTGGCGGCACCCGCTAACTATGGCTACACCTTC.

The chain joins TRBV27 to TRBJ2-2, with a possible D match to TRBD2 (6 bases). The germline V gene has CDR1 MNHEY and CDR2 SMNVEV (reference sequence). The CDR3 sequence is 12 residues long. The ends were cut back, 7 bases at V and 7 bases at J, with 10 bases in the middle. For the CDR3, the DNA is TGTGCCAGCACCGTGGGGGGCGGGGAGCTGTTTTTT. Protein: CASTVGGGELFF.

The chain uses TRBV10-3 and TRBJ1-5; D uncertain. Germline V gives CDR1 ENHRY, CDR2 SYGVKD. V lost 1 base and J lost 8, with 9 bases in between. This CDR3 has 13 residues. CDR3 sequence (DNA): TGTGCCATCAGTGAGTATAGGGAGGAGCCCCAGCATTTT. As protein: CAISEYREEPQHF.

The chain is built from TRBV4-3 and TRBJ1-2, with TRBD1 identical over 8 bases. The CDR3 spans 15 residues. Germline lookup yields CDR1 LGHNA and CDR2 YSLEER. V dropped 0 bases and J dropped 8; count of bases not matched to a gene: 8. The CDR3 DNA reads TGCGCCAGCAGCCAAGATCCCGGACAGGGCGGCGGCTACACCTTC. This codes for CASSQDPGQGGGYTF.

The genes are TRBV12-3 or TRBV12-4 and TRBJ2-5; TRBD1 is a possible D gene (5 bases). The CDR3 is made up of 15 amino acids. V lost 6 bases to trimming and J lost 11 bases, with 25 bases between them. The CDR3 DNA follows: TGTGCCAGCAGCCCCAGGGTAAACATTTACGATGAGCAGTACTTC. Residues: CASSPRVNIYDEQYF.

This clonotype was counted only a few times. The V gene is TRBV27, the J gene TRBJ2-3, with TRBD1 matching over 7 bases. The CDR3 has 17 residues. Germline assignment: CDR1 MNHEY and CDR2 SMNVEV (reference sequence). Unmatched junction bases numbered 9, after V lost 3 bases and J lost 0 bases. The CDR3 DNA sequence: TGTGCCAGCAGTTTTGGTCTTCCGGGACAGAGCACAGATACGCAGTATTTT. Its translation is CASSFGLPGQSTDTQYF.

This chain joins TRBV12-3 or TRBV12-4 and TRBJ2-2; possible D gene TRBD2, 5 bases. Trimming took 7 bases from V and 1 from J, leaving 10 bases between them. This CDR3 has 14 residues. In DNA form, the CDR3 reads TGTGCCAGCAATCGGGCGGGGAACACCGGGGAGCTGTTTTTT. It encodes CASNRAGNTGELFF.

The table lists this clonotype with many counts. The chain is built from TRBV20-1 and TRBJ1-2; D gene uncertain. Germline CDR1 reads DFQATT; CDR2 reads SNEGSKA (reference sequence). The CDR3 has 11 amino acids. Between the trimmed V and J ends, which lost 1 base and 3 bases, there was a span of 3 bases. The CDR3 is CSARGDYGYTF. Written as DNA, the CDR3 is TGCAGTGCTAGAGGGGACTATGGCTACACCTTC.

There are a few counts of this clonotype. This rearrangement joins TRBV7-3 to TRBJ1-5; no clear D gene. The CDR3 is 13 residues long. V was cut by 2 bases and J by 9 bases, with 11 bases left in between. Germline CDR1 is SGHTA and CDR2 is FQGTGA. The CDR3 loop reads CASSLRVSLPQHF. CDR3 DNA: TGTGCCAGCAGCTTACGGGTGTCTTTGCCCCAGCATTTT.

Details on this clonotype: One junction end does not reproduce the germline sequence, and a read error may be involved. The J gene is TRBJ1-2, the V gene TRBV12-3 or TRBV12-4; D is possibly TRBD1 (6 bases). The CDR3 contains 16 residues. CDR3 in DNA: TGTGCCAGCTGGGAGGGGGTAGGGGCTATGAACTATGGCCACACCTTC. Amino acids: CASWEGVGAMNYGHTF.

This clonotype was counted ten times or more. The CDR3 DNA follows: TGCGCCAGCAGCCTTGACGGTGCAACTAATGAAAAACTGTTTTTT. Translation gives CASSLDGATNEKLFF. The chain recombines TRBV4-3 with TRBJ1-4; D call uncertain. The CDR3 length is 15 residues. V was cut by 4 bases and J by 0 bases, with 9 bases left in between. The germline gives CDR1 LGHNA, CDR2 YSLEER.

As for this clonotype: Mismatch with germline at one junction end may stem from a read error. The chain joins TRBV4-1 to TRBJ2-7, with D possibly matching TRBD2 (5 bases). This CDR3 has 15 amino acids. Germline CDR1 MGHRA, CDR2 YSYEKL. The CDR3 sequence is CAGSQEPGSSYEQYF. The CDR3 DNA is TGCGCCGGCAGCCAAGAACCGGGGAGCTCCTACGAGCAGTACTTC.

The chain uses TRBV5-5 and TRBJ1-5; no reliable D call. Germline CDR1 reads SGHKS; CDR2 reads YYEKEE (reference sequence). CDR3 length: 13 amino acids. The V and J ends lost 2 bases and 5 bases respectively, with 8 bases between them. The CDR3 is CASSLSVDQPQHF. Here the CDR3 DNA reads TGTGCCAGCAGCTTAAGCGTGGATCAGCCCCAGCATTTT.

The V call is TRBV25-1, the J call TRBJ1-2; perhaps TRBD1 as D (6 bases). V was pared by 2 bases and J by 5 bases, with 21 bases between. Per germline, CDR1 MGHDK and CDR2 SYGVNS. This CDR3 has 17 residues. The CDR3 DNA reads as TGTGCCAGCAGTGAAGGAGGTGAAGGGGGGGTAGGATATGGCTACACCTTC. It translates to CASSEGGEGGVGYGYTF.

The chain uses TRBV20-1 and TRBJ2-1; TRBD2 is a possible D gene (7 bases). Germline V CDR1 and CDR2: DFQATT, SNEGSKA (reference sequence). V gave up 6 bases and J gave up 4 bases, with 19 bases separating them. This CDR3 region has 15 residues. The CDR3 coding sequence is TGCAGTGCCCGTGAGGGGAGGGGGGTATACAATGAGCAGTTCTTC. Protein product: CSAREGRGVYNEQFF.

This clonotype was observed a single time. This chain connects TRBV6-2 or TRBV6-3 to TRBJ2-3, with 8 bases matching TRBD2. The germline CDR1 and CDR2 sequences are MNHEY and SVGEGT. The CDR3 spans 15 residues. Germline trimming cut 2 bases from V and 2 bases from J; bases unmatched to any gene: 3. The CDR3, as DNA: TGTGCCAGCAGTTACCATAGCGGGAACACAGATACGCAGTATTTT. Translated: CASSYHSGNTDTQYF.

This clonotype was counted between two and nine times. V is TRBV14 and J is TRBJ1-2, with 11 bases matching TRBD1. Losses at the gene ends were 4 bases for V and 1 base for J; bases not matched to a gene: 14. The germline V gene encodes CDR1 SGHDN and CDR2 FVKESK. The CDR3 is 19 residues long. CDR3 nucleotides: TGTGCCAGCAGCCCCGTCCGGGGACAGGGGGAAGTCTATAACTATGGCTACACCTTC. Protein: CASSPVRGQGEVYNYGYTF.

The rearrangement links TRBV20-1 to TRBJ1-5; D remains unclear. The CDR3 runs to 13 residues. Looked up from germline, CDR1 is DFQATT and CDR2 is SNEGSKA (reference sequence). Trimming stripped 4 bases from V and 5 bases from J, with 12 bases between. The CDR3 protein is CSAIETGDQPQHF. CDR3 in DNA: TGCAGTGCTATTGAAACCGGCGATCAGCCCCAGCATTTT.

This clonotype occurred a few times. The chain has TRBV20-1 and TRBJ2-7; 7 positions agree with TRBD1. J lost 2 bases, V lost 6 bases, and 7 bases had no gene match. The CDR3 totals 13 residues. Germline CDR1 DFQATT, CDR2 SNEGSKA (reference sequence). The chain's CDR3 is CSARQGTAYEQYF. CDR3 nucleotide sequence: TGCAGTGCACGACAGGGTACTGCCTACGAGCAGTACTTC.

This rearrangement joins TRBV30 to TRBJ1-2, with D possibly being TRBD1 (5 bases). The V gene's germline CDR1 is GTSNPN and CDR2 SVGIG (reference sequence). The CDR3 has 16 residues. The V end was cut by 2 bases, the J end by 1 base, with 17 bases between. CDR3 nucleotide sequence: TGTGCCTGGAGTAAGGGGACCGTTTCCGATAACTATGGCTACACCTTC. This codes for CAWSKGTVSDNYGYTF.

This clonotype came up a few times. Here the CDR3 DNA reads TGTGCCAGCCGAATGACATCTAACTATGGCTACACCTTC. Protein: CASRMTSNYGYTF. The chain is built from TRBV6-6 and TRBJ1-2; no clear D. The CDR3 loop spans 13 amino acids. The germline V gene encodes CDR1 MNHNY and CDR2 SVGAGI (reference sequence). Trimming cost V 8 bases and J 0 bases, with 10 bases left between them.